What follows are 8 T cell receptor beta chains derived from one specimen sequenced in a study of T cell repertoires in cytomegalovirus infection. Using its own MiXCR run on the reads, TCRdb lists one record per CDR3 protein. The table shows about 680,000 distinct CDR3 sequences, with 20% to 25% occurring only once. What was sequenced was CD8+ T cells from PBMCs. The receptor set was obtained from a human donor in good health (CMV status not recorded). Some clones in this sample may be carry-over from other donors' samples.

This clonotype was found many times. The chain uses TRBV7-2 and TRBJ1-2; 7 bases fit TRBD1. CDR1 and CDR2 from the germline V gene are SGHTA and FQGNSA. The CDR3 runs to 15 residues. V was pared by 7 bases and J by 3 bases, with 11 bases of the junction left unmatched. The CDR3 DNA follows: TGTGCCAGCACCACTATAGGGGGCGCGGACTATGGCTACACCTTC. Encoded protein: CASTTIGGADYGYTF.

The chain combines TRBV29-1 with TRBJ2-5; D is uncertain. The CDR3 totals 11 residues. Germline V gives CDR1 SQVTM, CDR2 ANQGSEA. V lost 6 bases and J lost 4, with 9 bases in between. CDR3 in DNA: TGCAGCGTCTTACTAAGAGAGACCCAGTACTTC. The encoded protein is CSVLLRETQYF.

This clonotype occurred a few times. V usage is TRBV15 and J usage is TRBJ2-1; 11 bases fit TRBD2. The trim removed 4 bases at V and 2 bases at J, leaving 4 bases unmatched. Germline lookup yields CDR1 LNHNV and CDR2 YYDKDF (reference sequence). The CDR3 runs 16 residues. The chain's CDR3 is CATSISGGATYNEQFF. CDR3 DNA sequence: TGTGCCACCAGCATTAGCGGGGGGGCCACCTACAATGAGCAGTTCTTC.

The rearrangement links TRBV7-6 to TRBJ2-1; 12 bases match TRBD2. This CDR3 is 16 amino acids long. Germline V gene sequence: CDR1 SGHVS, CDR2 FNYEAQ. V lost 4 bases and J lost 9; bases outside the gene matches: 10. The CDR3 loop reads CASSYMGLAGTFEQFF. CDR3 in DNA: TGTGCCAGCAGCTACATGGGACTAGCGGGCACCTTTGAGCAGTTCTTC.

The V and J genes are TRBV20-1 and TRBJ2-3; 7 bases map to TRBD2. V shed 1 base, J shed 0 bases, and the junction held 4 bases outside the gene matches. The germline gives CDR1 DFQATT, CDR2 SNEGSKA (reference sequence). This CDR3 is 15 amino acids long. The CDR3 loop reads CSARVAGVSTDTQYF. CDR3 in DNA: TGCAGTGCTAGAGTTGCGGGGGTTAGCACAGATACGCAGTATTTT.

This clonotype has only a few counts. The gene calls are TRBV14 and TRBJ1-4; D is perhaps TRBD1 (6 bases). The CDR3 spans 16 residues. The V gene lost 1 base and the J gene lost 5 bases, with 14 bases spanning the gap. Germline V gene data show CDR1 as SGHDN and CDR2 as FVKESK. The CDR3 region has the DNA TGTGCCAGCAGCCAAGGGGGCCAGGGGCGGAATGAAAAACTGTTTTTT. Translated: CASSQGGQGRNEKLFF.

In this sample, this clonotype turned up a few times. This rearrangement joins TRBV14 to TRBJ1-2; no clear D gene. V lost 0 bases and J 3 bases, leaving 20 bases between the germline ends. The CDR3 has 18 residues. Germline V gene sequence: CDR1 SGHDN, CDR2 FVKESK. CDR3 sequence: CASSQDPGPTSSHYGYTF. CDR3 DNA: TGTGCCAGCAGCCAAGATCCCGGGCCCACCTCCTCTCACTATGGCTACACCTTC.

The table lists this clonotype with many counts. J is TRBJ2-5 and V is TRBV7-8; the D is unclear. This CDR3 region has 13 residues. CDR1 SGHVS and CDR2 FQNEAQ come from the germline V gene. V lost 7 bases and J 7 bases, leaving 16 bases between the germline ends. The CDR3 DNA follows: TGTGCCAGCACCGGCTTGGCTAAGGCGACCCAGTACTTC. Translated: CASTGLAKATQYF.